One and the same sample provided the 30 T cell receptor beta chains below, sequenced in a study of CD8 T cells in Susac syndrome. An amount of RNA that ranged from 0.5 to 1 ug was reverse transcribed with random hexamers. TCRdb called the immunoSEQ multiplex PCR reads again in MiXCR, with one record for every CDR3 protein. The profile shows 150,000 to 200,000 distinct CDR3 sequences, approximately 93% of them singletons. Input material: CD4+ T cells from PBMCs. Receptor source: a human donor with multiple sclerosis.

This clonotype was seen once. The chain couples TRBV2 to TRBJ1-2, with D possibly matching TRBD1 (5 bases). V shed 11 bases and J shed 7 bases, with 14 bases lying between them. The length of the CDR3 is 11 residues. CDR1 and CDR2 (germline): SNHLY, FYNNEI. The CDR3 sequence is CAVPGVPGYTF. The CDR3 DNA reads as TGTGCCGTACCGGGGGTACCTGGCTACACCTTC.

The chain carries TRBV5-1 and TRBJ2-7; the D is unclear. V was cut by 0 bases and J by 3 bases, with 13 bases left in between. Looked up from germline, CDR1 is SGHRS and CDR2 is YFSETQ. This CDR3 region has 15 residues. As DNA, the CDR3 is TGCGCCAGCAGCTTGGCCCCAGATCAGCTCTACGAGCAGTACTTC. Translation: CASSLAPDQLYEQYF.

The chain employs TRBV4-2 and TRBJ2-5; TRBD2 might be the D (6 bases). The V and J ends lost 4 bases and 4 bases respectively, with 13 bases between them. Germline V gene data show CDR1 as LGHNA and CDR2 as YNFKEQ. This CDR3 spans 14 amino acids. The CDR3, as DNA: TGTGCCAGCAGCCCCCACCAGGAGGGAGAGACCCAGTACTTC. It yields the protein CASSPHQEGETQYF.

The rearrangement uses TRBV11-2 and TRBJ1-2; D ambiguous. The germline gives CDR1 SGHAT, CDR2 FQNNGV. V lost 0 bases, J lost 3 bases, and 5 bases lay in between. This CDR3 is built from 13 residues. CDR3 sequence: CASSLEAYYGYTF. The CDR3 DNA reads TGTGCCAGCAGCTTAGAGGCTTACTATGGCTACACCTTC.

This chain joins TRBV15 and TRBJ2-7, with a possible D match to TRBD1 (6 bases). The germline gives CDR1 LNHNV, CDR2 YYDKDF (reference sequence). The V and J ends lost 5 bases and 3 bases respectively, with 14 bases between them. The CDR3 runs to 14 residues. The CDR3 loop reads CATSRRQDGYEQYF. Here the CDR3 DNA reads TGTGCCACCAGCCGACGACAGGATGGCTACGAGCAGTACTTC. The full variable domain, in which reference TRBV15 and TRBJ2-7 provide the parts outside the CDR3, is DAMVIQNPRYQVTQFGKPVTLSCSQTLNHNVMYWYQQKSSQAPKLLFHYYDKDFNNEADTPDNFQSRRPNTSFCFLDIRSPGLGDTAMYLCATSRRQDGYEQYFGPGTRLTVT.

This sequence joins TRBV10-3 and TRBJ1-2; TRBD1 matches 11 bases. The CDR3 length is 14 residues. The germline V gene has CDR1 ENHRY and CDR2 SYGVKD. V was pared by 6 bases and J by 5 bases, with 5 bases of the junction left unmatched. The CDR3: CAIRTGQGAYGYTF. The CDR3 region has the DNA TGTGCCATCAGGACAGGACAGGGGGCGTATGGCTACACCTTC.

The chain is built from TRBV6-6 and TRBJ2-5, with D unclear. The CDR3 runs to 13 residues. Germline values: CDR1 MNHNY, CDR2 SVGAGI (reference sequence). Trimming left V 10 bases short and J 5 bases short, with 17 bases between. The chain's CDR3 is CATQLSRKETQYF. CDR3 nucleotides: TGTGCCACCCAGTTGTCTAGGAAGGAGACCCAGTACTTC.

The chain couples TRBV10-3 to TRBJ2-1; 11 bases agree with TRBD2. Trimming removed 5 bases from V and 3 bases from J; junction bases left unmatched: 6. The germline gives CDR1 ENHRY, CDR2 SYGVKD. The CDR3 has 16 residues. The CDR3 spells CAISRPGLAVYNEQFF. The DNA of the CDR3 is TGTGCCATCAGTCGGCCGGGACTAGCGGTCTACAATGAGCAGTTCTTC.

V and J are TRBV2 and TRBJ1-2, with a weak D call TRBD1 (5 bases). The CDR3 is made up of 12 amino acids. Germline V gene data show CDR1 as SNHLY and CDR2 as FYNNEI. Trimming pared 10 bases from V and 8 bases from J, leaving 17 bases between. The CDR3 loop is CANGRPGGGYTF. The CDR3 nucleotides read TGTGCCAACGGGCGGCCGGGGGGAGGCTACACCTTC.

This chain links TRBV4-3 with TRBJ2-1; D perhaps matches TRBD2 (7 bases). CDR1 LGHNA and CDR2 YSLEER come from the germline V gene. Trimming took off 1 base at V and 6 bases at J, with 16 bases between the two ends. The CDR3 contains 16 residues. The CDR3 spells CASSQVGGAGSNEQFF. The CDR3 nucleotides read TGCGCCAGCAGCCAAGTGGGGGGGGCAGGCTCCAATGAGCAGTTCTTC.

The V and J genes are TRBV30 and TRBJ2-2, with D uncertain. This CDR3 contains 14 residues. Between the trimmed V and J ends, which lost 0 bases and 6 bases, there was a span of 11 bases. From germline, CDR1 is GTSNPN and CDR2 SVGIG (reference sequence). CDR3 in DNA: TGTGCCTGGAGTGTAGGTCCCGGCCCCGGGGAGCTGTTTTTT. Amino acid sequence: CAWSVGPGPGELFF.

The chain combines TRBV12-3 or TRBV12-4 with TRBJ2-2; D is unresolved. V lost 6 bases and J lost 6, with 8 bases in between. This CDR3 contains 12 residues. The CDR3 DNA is TGTGCCAGCAGCCCCGAGGCCGGGGAGCTGTTTTTT. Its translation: CASSPEAGELFF.

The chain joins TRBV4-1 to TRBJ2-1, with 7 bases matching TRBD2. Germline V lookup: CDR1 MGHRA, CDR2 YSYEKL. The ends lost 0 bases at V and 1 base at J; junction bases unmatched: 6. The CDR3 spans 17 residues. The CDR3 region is CASSQETSVGSYNEQFF. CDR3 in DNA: TGCGCCAGCAGCCAAGAAACTAGCGTAGGTTCCTACAATGAGCAGTTCTTC.

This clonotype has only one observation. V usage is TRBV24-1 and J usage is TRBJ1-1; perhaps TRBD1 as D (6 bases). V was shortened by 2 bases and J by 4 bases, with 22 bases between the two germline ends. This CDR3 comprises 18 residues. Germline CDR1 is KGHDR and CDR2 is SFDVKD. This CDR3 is CATSDSRGLSGGRTEAFF. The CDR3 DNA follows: TGTGCCACCAGTGATTCTCGGGGCCTTTCGGGGGGCCGCACTGAAGCTTTCTTT.

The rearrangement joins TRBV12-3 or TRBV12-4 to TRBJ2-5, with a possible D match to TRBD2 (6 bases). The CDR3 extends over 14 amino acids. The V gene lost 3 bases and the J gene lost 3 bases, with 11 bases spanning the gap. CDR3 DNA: TGTGCCAGCAGTTTGTCCGGGAGCGAAGAGACCCAGTACTTC. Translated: CASSLSGSEETQYF.

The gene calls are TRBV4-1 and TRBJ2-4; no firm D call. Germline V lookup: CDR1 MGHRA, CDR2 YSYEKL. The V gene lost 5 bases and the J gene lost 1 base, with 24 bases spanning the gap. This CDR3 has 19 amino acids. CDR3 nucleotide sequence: TGCGCCAGCAGCTTACAAACAGCTTTAGGGATCGGGGCCAAAAACATTCAGTACTTC. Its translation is CASSLQTALGIGAKNIQYF.

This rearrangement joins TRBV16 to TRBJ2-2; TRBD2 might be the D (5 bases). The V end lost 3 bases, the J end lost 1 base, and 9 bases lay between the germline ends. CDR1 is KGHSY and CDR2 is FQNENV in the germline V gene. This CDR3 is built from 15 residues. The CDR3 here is CASSHLRENTGELFF. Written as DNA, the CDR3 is TGTGCCAGCAGCCATTTGAGGGAGAACACCGGGGAGCTGTTTTTT. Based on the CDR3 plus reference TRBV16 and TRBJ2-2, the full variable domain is GEEVAQTPKHLVRGEGQKAKLYCAPIKGHSYVFWYQQVLKNEFKFLISFQNENVFDETGMPKERFSAKCLPNSPCSLEIQATKLEDSAVYFCASSHLRENTGELFFGEGSRLTVL.

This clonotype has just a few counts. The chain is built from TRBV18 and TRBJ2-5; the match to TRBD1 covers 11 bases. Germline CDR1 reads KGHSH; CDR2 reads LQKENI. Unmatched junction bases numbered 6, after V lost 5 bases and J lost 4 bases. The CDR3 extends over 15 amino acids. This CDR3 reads CASSTPGQGVETQYF. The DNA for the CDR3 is TGTGCCAGCTCAACCCCGGGACAGGGGGTAGAGACCCAGTACTTC. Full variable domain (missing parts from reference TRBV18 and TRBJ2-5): NAGVMQNPRHLVRRRGQEARLRCSPMKGHSHVYWYRQLPEEGLKFMVYLQKENIIDESGMPKERFSAEFPKEGPSILRIQQVVRGDSAAYFCASSTPGQGVETQYFGPGTRLLVL.

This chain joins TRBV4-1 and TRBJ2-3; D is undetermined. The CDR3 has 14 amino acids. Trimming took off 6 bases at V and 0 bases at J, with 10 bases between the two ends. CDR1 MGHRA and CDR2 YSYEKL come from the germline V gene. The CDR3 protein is CASSWKTSTDTQYF. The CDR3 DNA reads TGCGCCAGCAGTTGGAAAACTAGCACAGATACGCAGTATTTT.

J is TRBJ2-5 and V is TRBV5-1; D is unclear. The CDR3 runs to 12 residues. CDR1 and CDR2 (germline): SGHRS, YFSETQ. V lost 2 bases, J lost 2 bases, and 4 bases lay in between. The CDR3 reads CASSFEQETQYF. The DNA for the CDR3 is TGCGCCAGCAGCTTTGAGCAAGAGACCCAGTACTTC.

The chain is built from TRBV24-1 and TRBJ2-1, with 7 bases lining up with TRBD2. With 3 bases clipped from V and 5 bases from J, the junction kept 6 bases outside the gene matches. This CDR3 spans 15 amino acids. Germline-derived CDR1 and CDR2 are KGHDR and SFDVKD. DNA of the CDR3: TGTGCCACCAGTGATCGGGGGGTTTACAACAATGAGCAGTTCTTC. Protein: CATSDRGVYNNEQFF.

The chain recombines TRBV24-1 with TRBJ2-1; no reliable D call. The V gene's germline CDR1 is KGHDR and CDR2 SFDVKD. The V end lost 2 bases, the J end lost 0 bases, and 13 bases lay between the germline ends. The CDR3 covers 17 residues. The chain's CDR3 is CATSDSPDRSSYNEQFF. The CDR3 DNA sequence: TGTGCCACCAGTGATTCTCCTGATCGGAGCTCCTACAATGAGCAGTTCTTC.

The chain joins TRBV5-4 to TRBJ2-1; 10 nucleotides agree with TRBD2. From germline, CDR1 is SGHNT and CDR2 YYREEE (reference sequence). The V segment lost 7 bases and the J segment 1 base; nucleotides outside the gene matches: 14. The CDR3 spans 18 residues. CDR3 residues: CASEKSGRAGSSYNEQFF. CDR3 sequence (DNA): TGTGCCAGCGAAAAAAGCGGGAGGGCCGGGTCGTCCTACAATGAGCAGTTCTTC. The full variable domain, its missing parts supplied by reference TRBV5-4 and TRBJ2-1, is ETGVTQSPTHLIKTRGQQVTLRCSSQSGHNTVSWYQQALGQGPQFIFQYYREEENGRGNFPPRFSGLQFPNYSSELNVNALELDDSALYLCASEKSGRAGSSYNEQFFGPGTRLTVL.

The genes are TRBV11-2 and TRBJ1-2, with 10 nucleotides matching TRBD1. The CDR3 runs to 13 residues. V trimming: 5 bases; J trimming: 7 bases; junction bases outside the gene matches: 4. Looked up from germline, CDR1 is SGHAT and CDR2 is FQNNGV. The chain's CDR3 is CASSPRQGAGYTF. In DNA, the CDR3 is TGTGCCAGCAGCCCGAGACAGGGGGCTGGCTACACCTTC.

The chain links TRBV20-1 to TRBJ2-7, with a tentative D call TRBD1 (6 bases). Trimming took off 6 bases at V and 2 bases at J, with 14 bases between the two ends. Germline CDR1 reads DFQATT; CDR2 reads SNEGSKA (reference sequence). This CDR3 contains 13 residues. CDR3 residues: CSATDGTTYEQYF. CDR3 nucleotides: TGCAGTGCAACTGATGGGACAACCTACGAGCAGTACTTC.

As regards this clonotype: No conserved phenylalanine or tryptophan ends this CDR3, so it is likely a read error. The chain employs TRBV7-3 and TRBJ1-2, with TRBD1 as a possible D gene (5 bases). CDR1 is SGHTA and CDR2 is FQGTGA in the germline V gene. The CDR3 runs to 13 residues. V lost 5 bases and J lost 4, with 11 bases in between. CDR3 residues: CASSPGHFYGYTS. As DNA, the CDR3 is TGTGCCAGCAGCCCCGGACACTTCTATGGCTACACCTCC.

CDR3 DNA sequence: TGTGCCAGCAGCCAGCAGGGGGATCGTGAGCAGTTCTTC. This translates into CASSQQGDREQFF. The chain couples TRBV3-1 to TRBJ2-1, with 7 nucleotides matching TRBD1. V lost 3 bases, J lost 9 bases, and 5 bases stayed unmatched. The germline V gene encodes CDR1 LGHDT and CDR2 YNNKEL (reference sequence). The CDR3 covers 13 residues.

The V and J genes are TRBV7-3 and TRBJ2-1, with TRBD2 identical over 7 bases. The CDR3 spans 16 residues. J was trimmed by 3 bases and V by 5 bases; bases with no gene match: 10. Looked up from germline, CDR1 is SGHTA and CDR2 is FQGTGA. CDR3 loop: CASSRQEASGYNEQFF. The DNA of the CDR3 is TGTGCCAGCAGCCGGCAGGAGGCTAGCGGCTACAATGAGCAGTTCTTC.

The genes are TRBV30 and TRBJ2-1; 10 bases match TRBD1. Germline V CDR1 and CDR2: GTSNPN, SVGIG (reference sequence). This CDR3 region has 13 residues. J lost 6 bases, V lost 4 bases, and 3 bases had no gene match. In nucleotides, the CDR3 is TGTGCCTGGAATCGGGACAGGGGCAATGAGCAGTTCTTC. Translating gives CAWNRDRGNEQFF.

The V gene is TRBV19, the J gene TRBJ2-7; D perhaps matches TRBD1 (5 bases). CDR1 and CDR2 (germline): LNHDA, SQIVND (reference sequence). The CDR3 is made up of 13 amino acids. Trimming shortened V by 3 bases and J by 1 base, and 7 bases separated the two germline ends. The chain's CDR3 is CASSITGSYEQYF. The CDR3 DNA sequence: TGTGCCAGTAGTATCACAGGATCCTACGAGCAGTACTTC.